The TCR beta chain under discussion was sequenced for a study of cytomegalovirus exposure and HLA in healthy donors. Losses at the gene ends were 5 bases for V and 0 bases for J; bases not matched to a gene: 6. This CDR3 region has 15 residues. Germline V lookup: CDR1 SNHLY, CDR2 FYNNEI. TCRdb's table, derived via immunoSEQ multiplex PCR, lists solely in-frame clones and lacks some. The profile shows approximately 100,000 clones, roughly 92% of them singletons. The study drew the donors from its approximately 120-subject validation cohort, separate from the approximately 670-subject first cohort. The sample comprised PBMCs. The receptor was isolated from a woman aged 25-40 years in good health and CMV-seropositive. The chain links TRBV2 to TRBJ1-1, with 7 bases matching TRBD1. The CDR3 protein is CASSPGTAMNTEAFF. The CDR3 DNA follows: TGTGCCAGCAGTCCCGGGACAGCTATGAACACTGAAGCTTTCTTT.